The rows below give T cell receptor beta chains drawn from one sample of a study of blood T cells in healthy people across ages. In TCRdb, the 5' RACE reads were re-called with MiXCR into one record per CDR3 protein. The sample yields about 640,000 distinct CDR3 sequences, roughly three fifths seen once. Source material: blood. The receptors originated from a man aged 60-69 years in good health. CDR3s include the opening cysteine and the closing phenylalanine or tryptophan. Size is omitted from some rows. Given values are once, few, many or a class for expanded clones.

v_call	clone_size	cdr3_aa
TRBV3-1	.	CASSQDRTDTQYF
TRBV3-1	.	CASGQGTDTQYF
TRBV19	.	CASMGQSGTQYF
TRBV9	.	CASSVGPGDLGTDTQYF
TRBV5-1	few	CASSLGLPGAVNEQFF
TRBV12-3/TRBV12-4	once	CASSLEVQSTDTQYF
TRBV18	.	CASSPPNYNEQFF
TRBV29-1	few	CSVGGSYEQYF
TRBV9	.	CASSVGAGAREQYF
TRBV5-6	.	CASSFPGVADTQYF
TRBV20-1	.	CSAPKAERTDTQYF
TRBV7-8	few	CASSLGAPGPWETQYF
TRBV20-1	.	CSAPRAQGNQPQHF
TRBV5-1	few	CASSLLFRETQYF
TRBV20-1	.	CSARSEGSGYEQYF
TRBV7-9	.	CASSLGRLYEETQYF
TRBV29-1	.	CSVVRAGDTEAFF
TRBV29-1	.	CSVEDRDGSYTF
TRBV20-1	.	CSAHLAGMRRNTGELFF
TRBV20-1	.	CSAGPGQGYEQYF
TRBV14	few	CASSQAPIGRHQETQYF
TRBV5-1	few	CASSLGGIGSGANVLTF
TRBV5-1	.	CASSPMGGQETQYF
TRBV28	.	CASSFRQGRSNEKLFF
TRBV12-3/TRBV12-4	.	CASSLGLPDTQYF
TRBV5-1	.	CASSLAPTGAQETQYF
TRBV24-1	.	CATSVKDSEQYF
TRBV12-3/TRBV12-4	once	CASSLAAGSGDTQYF
TRBV12-3/TRBV12-4	few	CASRSPSGGANNEQFF
TRBV4-1	.	CASSQEGSVVSYEQYF
TRBV10-3	once	CAISEVHGELFF
TRBV5-1	.	CASTRRDADPYNERFF
TRBV21-1	.	CASSKGKCGRGYTF
TRBV29-1	medium-sized	CSVGGRAGQPQHF
TRBV25-1	.	CASIGQNYGYTF
TRBV20-1	.	CSAFRTSGGPSSYNEQFF
TRBV2	.	CASSEIGQNFQTQYF
TRBV5-1	.	CASSAQLVVSYNEQFF
TRBV3-1	few	CASSKDNIRGEQFF
TRBV28	few	CASSVGTIETDTQYF
TRBV7-2	.	CASSRHSGGGYNEQFF
TRBV7-2	.	CAHGTSRPYEQYF